This T cell receptor (beta chain) comes out of a study of OX40 agonist ivuxolimab in advanced cancers. Concerning this clone: Antigen unknown.

There are 16 residues in the CDR3. Per the germline V gene, CDR1 is SGHVS and CDR2 is FQNEAQ. The trim removed 2 bases at V and 1 base at J, leaving 5 bases unmatched. The repertoire was sequenced with immunoSEQ multiplex PCR; TCRdb's copy has only in-frame clones and lacks some. This table holds 60,000 to 85,000 clones, 75% to 85% found once. General study points: Average numbers of expanded clones were greater in CD8+ T cells than in CD4+.

This chain joins TRBV7-8 and TRBJ2-7; 10 nucleotides align to TRBD1. The material sequenced was CD4+ or CD8+ T cells sorted from blood, taken in a trial of the OX40 agonist ivuxolimab. The clonotype was recovered from an adult with an advanced solid tumor such as melanoma, head and neck, liver or kidney cancer. The CDR3 coding sequence is TGTGCCAGCAGCTTAAGGGACAGGGGCTTTTCCTACGAGCAGTACTTC. Encoded protein: CASSLRDRGFSYEQYF.